The 5 T cell receptor beta chains presented below share a single source sample, sequenced in a study of blood T cell repertoires in COVID-19. The repertoire was sequenced with immunoSEQ multiplex PCR; TCRdb's copy has only in-frame clones and lacks some. The sample shows 150,000 to 200,000 clones, about four fifths of them seen only once. The sequencing sample was made of peripheral blood. The source of these receptors is a man aged 70 or older with active or convalescent COVID-19.

J is TRBJ1-6 and V is TRBV2; D gene uncertain. Germline V gives CDR1 SNHLY, CDR2 FYNNEI. The CDR3 extends over 14 amino acids. V lost 3 bases to trimming and J lost 10 bases, with 13 bases between them. The CDR3 here is CASSDSGRQSPLHF. CDR3 nucleotide sequence: TGTGCCAGCAGTGATTCCGGGAGGCAATCACCCCTCCACTTT.

This clone was recorded a few times. The rearrangement links TRBV15 to TRBJ1-1, with 7 bases lining up with TRBD1. CDR3 length: 16 residues. Trimming cost V 1 base and J 1 base; bases outside gene matches: 6. CDR1 is LNHNV and CDR2 is YYDKDF in the germline V gene (reference sequence). The CDR3 region has the DNA TGTGCCACCAGCAGAGTCAATGAGGGGGCGAACACTGAAGCTTTCTTT. Encoded protein: CATSRVNEGANTEAFF. Complete variable domain (other parts from reference TRBV15 and TRBJ1-1): DAMVIQNPRYQVTQFGKPVTLSCSQTLNHNVMYWYQQKSSQAPKLLFHYYDKDFNNEADTPDNFQSRRPNTSFCFLDIRSPGLGDTAMYLCATSRVNEGANTEAFFGQGTRLTVV.

In the case of this clone: Germline and junction disagree at one end, which may indicate a read error. V and J are TRBV2 and TRBJ1-1; D is unclear. The CDR3 runs 11 residues. Germline V gene sequence: CDR1 SNHLY, CDR2 FYNNEI. This CDR3 is CASSVTTEAFF. The CDR3 nucleotides are TGTGCCAGCAGTGTGACAACTGAAGCTTTTTTT.

V and J are TRBV7-2 and TRBJ2-1, with D perhaps matching TRBD1 (5 bases). This CDR3 has 15 amino acids. V was pared by 5 bases and J by 2 bases, with 13 bases between. The germline CDR1 and CDR2 sequences are SGHTA and FQGNSA. CDR3 loop: CASSRDSATYNEQFF. In nucleotides, the CDR3 is TGTGCCAGCAGCAGAGACAGTGCAACCTACAATGAGCAGTTCTTC.

The V call is TRBV5-1, the J call TRBJ1-1; 9 bases map to TRBD1. Germline V gene sequence: CDR1 SGHRS, CDR2 YFSETQ. The CDR3 sequence is 16 residues long. The J segment lost 1 base and the V segment lost 4 bases, leaving 8 bases of the junction unmatched. The DNA for the CDR3 is TGCGCCAGCAGCGCGAATACAGGGGGCGGGAACACTGAAGCTTTCTTT. This encodes CASSANTGGGNTEAFF.